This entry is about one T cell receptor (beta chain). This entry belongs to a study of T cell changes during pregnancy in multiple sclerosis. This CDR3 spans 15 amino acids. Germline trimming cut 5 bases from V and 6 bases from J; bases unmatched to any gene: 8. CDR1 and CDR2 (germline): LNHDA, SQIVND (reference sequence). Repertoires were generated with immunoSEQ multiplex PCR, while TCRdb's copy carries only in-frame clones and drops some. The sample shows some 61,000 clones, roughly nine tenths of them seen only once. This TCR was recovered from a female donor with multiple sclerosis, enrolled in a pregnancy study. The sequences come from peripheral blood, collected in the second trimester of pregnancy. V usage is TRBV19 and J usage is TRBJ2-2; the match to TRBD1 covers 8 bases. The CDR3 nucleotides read TGTGCCAGTAGTCCTTGGAACAGGGGGGCCGGGGAGCTGTTTTTT. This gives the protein CASSPWNRGAGELFF.